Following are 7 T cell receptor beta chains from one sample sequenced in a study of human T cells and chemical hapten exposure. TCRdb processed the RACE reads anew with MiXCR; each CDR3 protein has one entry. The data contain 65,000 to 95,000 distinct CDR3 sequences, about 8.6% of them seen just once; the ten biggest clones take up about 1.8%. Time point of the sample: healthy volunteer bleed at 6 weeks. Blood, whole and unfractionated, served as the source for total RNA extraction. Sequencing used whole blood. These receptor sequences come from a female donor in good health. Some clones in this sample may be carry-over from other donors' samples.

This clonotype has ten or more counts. CDR3 sequence reads: CASSLFQGADQPQHF. For the CDR3, the DNA is TGTGCCAGCAGCTTATTCCAGGGGGCGGATCAGCCCCAGCATTTT. The rearrangement joins TRBV7-9 to TRBJ1-5, with 8 bases matching TRBD1. With V trimmed by 2 bases and J by 5 bases, 5 bases remained unmatched. This CDR3 is built from 15 residues. The germline V gene has CDR1 SEHNR and CDR2 FQNEAQ (reference sequence).

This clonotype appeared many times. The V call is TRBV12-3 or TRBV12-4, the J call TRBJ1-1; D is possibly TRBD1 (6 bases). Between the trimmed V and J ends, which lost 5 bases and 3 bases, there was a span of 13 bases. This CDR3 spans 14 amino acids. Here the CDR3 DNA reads TGTGCCAGCAGTCTCCGGGGGGCGGACACTGAAGCTTTCTTT. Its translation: CASSLRGADTEAFF.

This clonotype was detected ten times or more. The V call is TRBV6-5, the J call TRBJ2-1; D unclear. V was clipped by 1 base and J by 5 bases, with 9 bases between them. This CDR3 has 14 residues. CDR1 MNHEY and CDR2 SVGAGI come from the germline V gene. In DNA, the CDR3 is TGTGCCAGCAGTTACTACCACTTAGACAATGAGCAGTTCTTC. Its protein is CASSYYHLDNEQFF.

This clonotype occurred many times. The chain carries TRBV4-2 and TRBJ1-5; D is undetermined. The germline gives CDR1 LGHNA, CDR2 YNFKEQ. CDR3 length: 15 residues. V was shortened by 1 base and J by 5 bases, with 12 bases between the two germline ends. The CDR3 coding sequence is TGTGCCAGCAGCCAAGTAAGAGGAGGTTATCAGCCCCAGCATTTT. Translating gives CASSQVRGGYQPQHF.

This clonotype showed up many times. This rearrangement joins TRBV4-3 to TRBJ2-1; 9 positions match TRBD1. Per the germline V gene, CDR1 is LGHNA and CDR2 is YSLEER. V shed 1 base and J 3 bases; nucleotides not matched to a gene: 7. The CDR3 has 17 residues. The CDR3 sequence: CASSQAVGTGLYNEQFF. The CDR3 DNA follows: TGCGCCAGCAGCCAAGCTGTCGGGACAGGGCTCTACAATGAGCAGTTCTTC.

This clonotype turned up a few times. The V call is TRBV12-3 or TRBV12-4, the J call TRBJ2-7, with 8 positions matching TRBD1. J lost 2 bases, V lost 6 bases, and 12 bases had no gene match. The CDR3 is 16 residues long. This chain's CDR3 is CASSRYVGQGTYEQYF. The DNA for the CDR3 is TGTGCCAGCAGCCGTTACGTCGGACAGGGAACCTACGAGCAGTACTTC.

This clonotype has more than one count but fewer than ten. The CDR3 here is CASSLAGLALPTDTQYF. The DNA of the CDR3 is TGTGCCAGCAGTTTAGCAGGACTTGCCCTTCCCACAGATACGCAGTATTTT. J is TRBJ2-3 and V is TRBV12-3 or TRBV12-4; tentatively, D is TRBD2 (5 bases). The CDR3 consists of 17 residues. V was clipped by 0 bases and J by 2 bases, with 15 bases between them.